The source of this T cell receptor (beta chain) is a study of T-cell reconstitution after alpha-beta-depleted transplantation in children. V lost 7 bases, J lost 1 base, and 10 bases lay in between. The CDR3 has 14 residues. Germline CDR1 is MNHEY and CDR2 is SMNVEV (reference sequence). TCRbeta library construction was performed incorporating unique molecular identifiers. In TCRdb, the PCR reads were re-called with MiXCR into one record per CDR3 protein. The repertoire holds some 240,000 distinct CDR3 sequences, with about 12% as singletons. This clonotype was counted at least ten times. The starting material was PBMCs from the stem cell graft donor, obtained from the stem cell graft. The chain joins TRBV27 to TRBJ2-2, with D uncertain. The clonotype originates from a human donor who donated a stem cell graft to a child with acute lymphoblastic leukemia. CDR3 sequence (DNA): TGTGCCAGCACTCGAGCCGGGAACACCGGGGAGCTGTTTTTT. It is translated as CASTRAGNTGELFF.